The rows below give T cell receptor beta chains drawn from one sample of a study of T cells in Graves' hyperthyroidism and ophthalmopathy. TCRdb analysed the multiplex PCR reads with MiXCR anew, one entry per CDR3 protein. The table lists nearly 600,000 distinct CDR3 sequences, approximately 15% of them singletons. The material sequenced was blood. These receptors came from a woman under 30 with Graves' ophthalmopathy. The CDR3 runs from the conserved cysteine through the conserved F or W. D genes are given only for firm matches. The size of a clone is reported for some rows only, either as once, few or many, or as a class for expanded clones.

clone_size	j_call	d_call	v_call	cdr3_nt	cdr3_aa
many	TRBJ1-5	NA	TRBV6-2/TRBV6-3	TGTGCCAGCAGTACCTTCGGGGAAAATCAGCCCCAGCATTTT	CASSTFGENQPQHF
NA	TRBJ1-1	NA	TRBV7-2	TGTGCCAGCAGCTTAGTGGGGGGCGCGAAAGCTTTCTTT	CASSLVGGAKAFF
many	TRBJ2-1	TRBD2	TRBV27	TGTGCCAGCAGTTCAACTAGCGACCTAGGGGAGCAGTTCTTC	CASSSTSDLGEQFF
many	TRBJ2-1	NA	TRBV27	TGTGCCAGCAGTTTATACCTGGACGGGATCTCCTACAATGAGCAGTTCTTC	CASSLYLDGISYNEQFF
many	TRBJ1-1	NA	TRBV30	TGTGCCTGGAGTCTAACAATAGGGGCTGAAGCTTTCTTT	CAWSLTIGAEAFF
NA	TRBJ2-7	NA	TRBV19	TGTGCCAGTAGTATGGGTAGGGAAACTTACGAGCAGTACTTC	CASSMGRETYEQYF
NA	TRBJ2-1	NA	TRBV4-2	TGTGCCAGCAGCCAAGATGGCGGGGCCTACAATGAGCAGTTCTTC	CASSQDGGAYNEQFF
few	TRBJ2-7	NA	TRBV4-1	TGCGCCAGCAGCCAAGTAGGGACCCTGAGCTCCTACGAGCAGTACTTC	CASSQVGTLSSYEQYF
many	TRBJ2-1	TRBD2	TRBV20-1	TGCAGTGCTAGAGATCCAACGACTAGCGGGAGGAGCAATGAGCAGTTCTTC	CSARDPTTSGRSNEQFF
many	TRBJ1-2	NA	TRBV28	TGTGCCAGCAGTTTGGTTGGGGAAGCTAACTATGGCTACACCTTC	CASSLVGEANYGYTF
few	TRBJ1-4	NA	TRBV9	TGTGCCAGCAGCGTAGGGGGGCGCGGAGAAAAACTGTTTTTT	CASSVGGRGEKLFF
few	TRBJ2-3	TRBD1	TRBV28	TGTGCCAGCAGCTCTCCTGGGACAGAGTCTGATACGCAGTATTTT	CASSSPGTESDTQYF
NA	TRBJ2-7	NA	TRBV6-2/TRBV6-3	TGTGCCAGCAGTCCACTGAACACGCTTCAGCCTTACGAGCAGTACTTC	CASSPLNTLQPYEQYF
NA	TRBJ1-5	NA	TRBV7-8	TGTGCCAGCAGCTTAGTATGGGGGGGGGGCAATCAGCCCCAGCATTTT	CASSLVWGGGNQPQHF
many	TRBJ2-7	TRBD2	TRBV28	TGTGCCAGCAGTTTAGGGGGGGGGGAAGCCTACGAGCAGTACTTC	CASSLGGGEAYEQYF
few	TRBJ2-3	TRBD1	TRBV20-1	TGCAGTGCTAGTATGAGGACAGGGGGTTCAGATACGCAGTATTTT	CSASMRTGGSDTQYF
few	TRBJ2-1	TRBD2	TRBV4-1	TGCGCCAGCAGCCCCGGACTAGCGGGAGGTCGTTACAATGAGCAGTTCTTC	CASSPGLAGGRYNEQFF
NA	TRBJ2-7	TRBD1	TRBV6-2/TRBV6-3	TGTGCCAGCAGACCCTGGACAGGGGCCTACGAGCAGTACTTC	CASRPWTGAYEQYF
NA	TRBJ1-1	TRBD1	TRBV28	TGTGCCAGCAGTTTTGGTGGGACAGGAGACACTGAAGCTTTCTTT	CASSFGGTGDTEAFF
many	TRBJ1-1	NA	TRBV7-8	TGTGCCAGCAGCTTAGCAAGGGGCCTCGCCGGGAGGAGGGGTACTGAAGCTTTCTTT	CASSLARGLAGRRGTEAFF
NA	TRBJ2-3	TRBD2	TRBV3-1	TGTGCCAGCAGCCTACCGGGACTAGCGGGAGTTACAGATACGCAGTATTTT	CASSLPGLAGVTDTQYF
many	TRBJ1-1	NA	TRBV7-9	TGTGCCAGCAGCCCGCCCTTTTTGAGGGTAGTATCGCCGACCACTGAAGCTTTCTTT	CASSPPFLRVVSPTTEAFF
many	TRBJ1-1	NA	TRBV6-5	TGTGCCAGCAGTTACTTAAACTCTAGGCCGGGACCTGCGGGCACTGAAGCTTTCTTT	CASSYLNSRPGPAGTEAFF
few	TRBJ2-3	TRBD2	TRBV20-1	TGCAGTGCTAGGGGGGGGGTCCCGACAGATACGCAGTATTTT	CSARGGVPTDTQYF
many	TRBJ1-1	NA	TRBV29-1	TGCAGCGTTGAGGTGGTTTTGAACACTGAAGCTTTCTTT	CSVEVVLNTEAFF
many	TRBJ2-2	TRBD1	TRBV2	TGTGCCAGCAGACAGGGGGCGCGTAGGACTGCCGGGGAGCTGTTTTTT	CASRQGARRTAGELFF